Following are 9 T cell receptor beta chains from one sample sequenced in a study of blood T cell repertoires in COVID-19. Assay: immunoSEQ multiplex PCR; the TCRdb copy retains only in-frame clones and omits some. The sample yields just over 90,000 clones, about 86% seen once. Sequencing used peripheral blood. The receptors originated from a woman aged 80 or over with acute or convalescent COVID-19.

The chain joins TRBV5-1 to TRBJ1-1; 7 bases align to TRBD1. Germline CDR1 reads SGHRS; CDR2 reads YFSETQ. This CDR3 region has 16 residues. Trimming at V came to 3 bases and at J to 4 bases, leaving 12 bases not matched to a gene. The CDR3 nucleotides read TGCGCCAGCAGCTCAGGACAGGCCCCTGGGGGCACTGAAGCTTTCTTT. It yields the protein CASSSGQAPGGTEAFF.

J is TRBJ1-2 and V is TRBV2, with no clear D. The CDR3 runs to 13 residues. Trimming pared 5 bases from V and 6 bases from J, leaving 13 bases between. CDR1 is SNHLY, CDR2 FYNNEI, per germline. The CDR3 DNA reads TGTGCCAGCAGTCTCACGGGGTCCCATGGCTACACCTTC. This encodes CASSLTGSHGYTF.

The rearrangement joins TRBV4-1 to TRBJ1-6; a weak D match, TRBD1 (5 bases). Germline loops: CDR1 MGHRA, CDR2 YSYEKL. CDR3 length: 17 residues. V lost 3 bases and J 7 bases, leaving 19 bases between the germline ends. The CDR3 region is CASSQPPGGNRNSPLHF. The CDR3 bases are TGCGCCAGCAGCCAGCCCCCTGGGGGGAATCGGAATTCACCCCTCCACTTT.

V usage is TRBV10-3 and J usage is TRBJ1-5, with 9 bases that match TRBD1. Germline V gene data show CDR1 as ENHRY and CDR2 as SYGVKD. Germline trimming cut 3 bases from V and 2 bases from J; bases unmatched to any gene: 8. The CDR3 extends over 17 amino acids. The CDR3 nucleotides are TGTGCCATCAGTGAAAGAGGGACAGGGAAGGGCAATCAGCCCCAGCATTTT. Translating gives CAISERGTGKGNQPQHF.

The V and J genes are TRBV9 and TRBJ1-2; D gene unclear. V dropped 3 bases and J dropped 4 bases, with 10 bases sitting between them. Looked up from germline, CDR1 is SGDLS and CDR2 is YYNGEE. This CDR3 is built from 13 residues. The CDR3 sequence: CASSGGFAYGYTF. CDR3 coding DNA: TGTGCCAGCAGCGGAGGTTTCGCCTATGGCTACACCTTC.

Here the CDR3 DNA reads TGTGCCAGCAGCCTCAGGTACGAGCAGTACTTC. Its protein product is CASSLRYEQYF. V usage is TRBV7-3 and J usage is TRBJ2-7; no reliable D call. The CDR3 sequence is 11 residues long. Germline loops: CDR1 SGHTA, CDR2 FQGTGA. V lost 5 bases and J 4 bases, leaving 6 bases between the germline ends. Combining the CDR3 with reference TRBV7-3 and TRBJ2-7 gives the whole variable domain GAGVSQTPSNKVTEKGKYVELRCDPISGHTALYWYRQSLGQGPEFLIYFQGTGAADDSGLPNDRFFAVRPEGSVSTLKIQRTERGDSAVYLCASSLRYEQYFGPGTRLTVT.

This clone came up once. This chain links TRBV19 with TRBJ1-2; TRBD1 matches 7 bases. With V trimmed by 5 bases and J by 8 bases, 8 bases remained unmatched. The germline V gene has CDR1 LNHDA and CDR2 SQIVND (reference sequence). This CDR3 spans 13 amino acids. The CDR3 DNA reads TGTGCCAGTAGTTCCGACAGGGCAAACGGCTACACCTTC. Protein sequence: CASSSDRANGYTF.

The chain has TRBV7-2 and TRBJ2-7; no reliable D call. V lost 0 bases and J 4 bases, leaving 7 bases between the germline ends. The V gene's germline CDR1 is SGHTA and CDR2 FQGNSA. This CDR3 is 13 amino acids long. Written as DNA, the CDR3 is TGTGCCAGCAGCTTAGCGCGGCAGTACGAGCAGTACTTC. Translating it yields CASSLARQYEQYF. Based on the CDR3 plus reference TRBV7-2 and TRBJ2-7, the full variable domain is GAGVSQSPSNKVTEKGKDVELRCDPISGHTALYWYRQSLGQGLEFLIYFQGNSAPDKSGLPSDRFSAERTGGSVSTLTIQRTQQEDSAVYLCASSLARQYEQYFGPGTRLTVT.

The chain recombines TRBV7-9 with TRBJ1-2; 12 bases line up with TRBD1. Germline V gene sequence: CDR1 SEHNR, CDR2 FQNEAQ (reference sequence). This CDR3 spans 15 amino acids. V shed 5 bases and J 4 bases; nucleotides not matched to a gene: 5. CDR3 sequence reads: CASSTGTGGSYGYTF. In DNA, the CDR3 is TGTGCCAGCAGCACCGGGACAGGGGGCAGCTATGGCTACACCTTC.